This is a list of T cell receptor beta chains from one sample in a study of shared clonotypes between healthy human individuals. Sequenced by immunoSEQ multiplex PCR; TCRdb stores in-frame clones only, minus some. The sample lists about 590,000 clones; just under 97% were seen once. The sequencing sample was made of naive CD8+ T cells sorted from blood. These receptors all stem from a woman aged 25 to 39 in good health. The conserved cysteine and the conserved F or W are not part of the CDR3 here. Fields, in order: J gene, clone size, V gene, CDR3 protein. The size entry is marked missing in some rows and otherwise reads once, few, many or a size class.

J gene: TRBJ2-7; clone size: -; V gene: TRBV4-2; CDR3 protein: ASSQNLAYEQY
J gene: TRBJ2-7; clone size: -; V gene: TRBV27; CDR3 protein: ASSLGQVGYEQY
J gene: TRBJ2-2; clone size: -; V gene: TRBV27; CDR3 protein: ASSRTLAGGTGELF
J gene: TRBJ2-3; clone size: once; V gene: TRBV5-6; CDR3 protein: ASSHNGLGPRY
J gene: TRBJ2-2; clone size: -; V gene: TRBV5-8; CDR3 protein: ASSLVGTTLAGELF
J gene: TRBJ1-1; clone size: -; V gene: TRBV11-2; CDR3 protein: ASSPRQALSIITEAF
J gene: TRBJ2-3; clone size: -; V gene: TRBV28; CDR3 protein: ASSFSGRTDTQY
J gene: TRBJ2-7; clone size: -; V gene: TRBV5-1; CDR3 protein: ASSLEGYYEQY
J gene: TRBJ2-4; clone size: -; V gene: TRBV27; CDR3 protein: ASSGSGAKNIQY
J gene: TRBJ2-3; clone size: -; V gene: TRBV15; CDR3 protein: ATSSRITDTQY
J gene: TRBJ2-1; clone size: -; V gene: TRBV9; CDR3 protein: ASSSPVGTEQF
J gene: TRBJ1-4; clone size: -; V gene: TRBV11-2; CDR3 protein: ASSLGWDRLNEKLF
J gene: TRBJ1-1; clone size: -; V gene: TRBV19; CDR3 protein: ASSPSPGGTEAF
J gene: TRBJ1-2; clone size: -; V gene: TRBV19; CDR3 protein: ASSIGTGGGYT
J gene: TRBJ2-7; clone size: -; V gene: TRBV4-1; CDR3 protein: ASSPGTGGHEQY
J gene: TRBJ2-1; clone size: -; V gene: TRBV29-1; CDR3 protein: SVTLPRGPDYNEQF
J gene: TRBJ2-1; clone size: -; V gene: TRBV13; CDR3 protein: ASSQTPGGGYHEQF
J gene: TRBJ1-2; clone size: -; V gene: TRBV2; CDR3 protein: ASSQDRSQGYGYT
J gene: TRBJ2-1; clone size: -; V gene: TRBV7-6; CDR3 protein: ASSLLIEAGGLSYNEQF
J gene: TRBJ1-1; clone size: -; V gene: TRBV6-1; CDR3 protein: ASSATQVSTEAF
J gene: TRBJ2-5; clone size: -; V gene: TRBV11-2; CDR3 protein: ASSLRRNQETQY
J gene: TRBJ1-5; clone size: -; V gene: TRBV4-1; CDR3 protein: ASSAGVLPLKSQH
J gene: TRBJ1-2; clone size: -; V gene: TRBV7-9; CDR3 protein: ASSPWDRGVGGYT
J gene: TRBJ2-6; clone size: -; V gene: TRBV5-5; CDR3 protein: ASSLDPWGSGANVLT
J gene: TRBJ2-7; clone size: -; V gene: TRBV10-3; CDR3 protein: AISDWDSIYEQY
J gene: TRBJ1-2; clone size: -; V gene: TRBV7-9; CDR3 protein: ASSLKRQGRGGYGYT
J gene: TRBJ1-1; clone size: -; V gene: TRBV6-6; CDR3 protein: ASSYPTELNTEAF
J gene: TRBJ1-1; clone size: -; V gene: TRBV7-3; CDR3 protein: ASRGDGTEAF
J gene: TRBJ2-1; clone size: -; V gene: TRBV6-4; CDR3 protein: ASSRDYGLLDEQF
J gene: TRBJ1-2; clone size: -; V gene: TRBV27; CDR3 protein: ASSLQHAVQGTYGYT
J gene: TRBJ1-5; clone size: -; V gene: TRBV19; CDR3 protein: ASSMASYSNQPQH
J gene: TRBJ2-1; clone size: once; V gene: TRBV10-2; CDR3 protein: ASKLRSHHEQF
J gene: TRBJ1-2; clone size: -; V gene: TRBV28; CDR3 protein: ASSETSGYGYT
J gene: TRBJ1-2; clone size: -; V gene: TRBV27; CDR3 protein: ASSLGKNYGYT
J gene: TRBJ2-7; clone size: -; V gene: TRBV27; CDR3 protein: ASSLITSGVYEQY
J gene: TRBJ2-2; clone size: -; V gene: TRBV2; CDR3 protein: ASSDWGPNTGELF
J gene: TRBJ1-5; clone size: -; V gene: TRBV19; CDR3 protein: ASSIRGASSQPQH